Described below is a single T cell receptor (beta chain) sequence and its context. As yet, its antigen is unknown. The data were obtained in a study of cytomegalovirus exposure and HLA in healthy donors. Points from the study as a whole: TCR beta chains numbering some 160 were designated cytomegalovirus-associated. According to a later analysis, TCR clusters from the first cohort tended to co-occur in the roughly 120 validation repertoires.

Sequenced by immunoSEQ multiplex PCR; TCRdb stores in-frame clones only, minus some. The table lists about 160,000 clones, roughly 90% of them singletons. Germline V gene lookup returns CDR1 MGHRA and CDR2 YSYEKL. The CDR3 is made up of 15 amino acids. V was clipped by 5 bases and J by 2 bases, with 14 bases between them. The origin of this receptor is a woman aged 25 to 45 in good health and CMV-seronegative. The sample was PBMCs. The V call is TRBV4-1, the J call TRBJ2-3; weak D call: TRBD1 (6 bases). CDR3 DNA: TGCGCCAGCAGCGAAGGACAGCGAACCACAGATACGCAGTATTTT. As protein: CASSEGQRTTDTQYF.